What follows are 19 T cell receptor beta chains derived from one specimen sequenced in a study of post-analysis software for immune sequencing data. Overall study results and limits: Five or six TRBV segments, including TRBV5-6, TRBV5-1 and TRBV20-1, were more frequent in patients than controls.

TCR beta cDNA libraries included unique molecular identifiers. In TCRdb, the PCR reads were re-called with MiXCR into one record per CDR3 protein. The table records roughly 600,000 distinct CDR3 sequences, roughly 47% of them present only once. Their target antigens are unknown. Sequencing input: blood. These receptors were collected from a girl between 5 and 17 years old with multiple sclerosis.

As concerns this clonotype: This may come from a read error, since a much larger clone is one base off. V gene TRBV5-6 combines with J gene TRBJ1-1, with D uncertain. The CDR3 extends over 14 amino acids. V lost 0 bases, J lost 0 bases, and 6 bases lay in between. Germline V CDR1 and CDR2: SGHDT, YYEEEE. The CDR3 DNA reads as TGTGCCAGCAGCTTGGGGATAATGAACACTGAAGCTTTCTTT. Translating gives CASSLGIMNTEAFF.

This clonotype was detected a few times. The chain links TRBV27 to TRBJ1-1, with no clear D. The CDR3 has 15 amino acids. Deletions cut 7 bases from V and 0 bases from J, with 15 bases between. Per germline, CDR1 MNHEY and CDR2 SMNVEV (reference sequence). The CDR3 loop reads CASTSTGNLNTEAFF. The CDR3 DNA reads as TGTGCCAGCACCTCGACGGGGAACTTGAACACTGAAGCTTTCTTT.

CDR3 nucleotides: TGTGCCTCTCTTCGACCTACTCAAGATACGCAGTATTTT. Residues: CASLRPTQDTQYF. The chain employs TRBV2 and TRBJ2-3; D is uncertain. The CDR3 totals 13 residues. Germline CDR1 reads SNHLY; CDR2 reads FYNNEI. V was pared by 11 bases and J by 5 bases, with 17 bases between.

The genes are TRBV9 and TRBJ2-6; D is tentatively TRBD1 or TRBD2 (5 bases each). The CDR3 is 18 residues long. Trimming left V 4 bases short and J 0 bases short, with 17 bases between. Per the germline V gene, CDR1 is SGDLS and CDR2 is YYNGEE. As DNA, the CDR3 is TGTGCCAGCAGCCCAATGGGACGGGGAAGCTCTGGGGCCAACGTCCTGACTTTC. Protein product: CASSPMGRGSSGANVLTF.

This chain uses TRBV12-3 or TRBV12-4 with TRBJ1-1; D is ambiguous. This CDR3 has 14 residues. V was clipped by 7 bases and J by 2 bases, with 14 bases between them. The CDR3 DNA is TGTGCCAGCACCCTCAGTTGGGGAAACACTGAAGCTTTCTTT. The encoded protein is CASTLSWGNTEAFF.

The CDR3 region is CAWSGSGRTSSYTF. In nucleotides, the CDR3 is TGTGCCTGGAGTGGATCGGGACGTACATCGAGCTACACCTTC. The chain employs TRBV30 and TRBJ1-2, with D maybe TRBD1 (5 bases). Germline loops: CDR1 GTSNPN, CDR2 SVGIG (reference sequence). With 1 base removed from V and 9 bases from J, the gap between germline ends came to 18 bases. CDR3 length: 14 amino acids.

The chain employs TRBV29-1 and TRBJ2-1; TRBD1 might be the D (6 bases). The CDR3 runs 15 residues. Germline V gene sequence: CDR1 SQVTM, CDR2 ANQGSEA. Trimming pared 6 bases from V and 2 bases from J, leaving 17 bases between. In nucleotides, the CDR3 is TGCAGCGTGAGATTCCAGACAGGAACCTACAATGAGCAGTTCTTC. It yields the protein CSVRFQTGTYNEQFF.

In DNA form, the CDR3 reads TGTGCCAGCAGCTTAGCGTGGGCAGGGGGAGAGACCCAGTACTTC. Its protein is CASSLAWAGGETQYF. The rearrangement joins TRBV7-2 to TRBJ2-5, with 7 bases matching TRBD1. The trim removed 0 bases at V and 4 bases at J, leaving 5 bases unmatched. The length of the CDR3 is 15 residues. Germline V lookup: CDR1 SGHTA, CDR2 FQGNSA. Full variable domain (outside the CDR3, taken from reference TRBV7-2 and TRBJ2-5): GAGVSQSPSNKVTEKGKDVELRCDPISGHTALYWYRQSLGQGLEFLIYFQGNSAPDKSGLPSDRFSAERTGGSVSTLTIQRTQQEDSAVYLCASSLAWAGGETQYFGPGTRLLVL.

This clonotype has a handful of counts. This chain connects TRBV12-3 or TRBV12-4 to TRBJ1-4, with D hard to call. The length of the CDR3 is 15 residues. The V gene lost 3 bases and the J gene lost 0 bases, with 8 bases spanning the gap. The CDR3 spells CASSLGYATNEKLFF. CDR3 DNA sequence: TGTGCCAGCAGTTTGGGGTATGCAACTAATGAAAAACTGTTTTTT.

As to this clonotype: Compared with germline, one end of the junction differs, possibly owing to a read error. The CDR3: CASTAAYEQYF. The CDR3 region has the DNA TGTGCGAGCACAGCTGCTTACGAGCAGTACTTC. This sequence joins TRBV12-3 or TRBV12-4 and TRBJ2-7; D remains ambiguous. This CDR3 region has 11 residues.

As DNA, the CDR3 is TGTGCCAGCAGTTACTCGAGTCTCGGGGAGCTGTTTTTT. Amino acids: CASSYSSLGELFF. The rearrangement joins TRBV6-5 to TRBJ2-2; D uncertain. Germline CDR1 reads MNHEY; CDR2 reads SVGAGI. There are 13 residues in the CDR3. The V end was cut by 0 bases, the J end by 7 bases, with 6 bases between.

This clonotype was seen more than once but under ten times. This chain links TRBV29-1 with TRBJ2-3; D gene ambiguous. V was pared by 0 bases and J by 5 bases, with 6 bases between. Germline V CDR1 and CDR2: SQVTM, ANQGSEA. The CDR3 consists of 12 residues. CDR3: CSVEEAEDTQYF. In nucleotides, the CDR3 is TGCAGCGTTGAAGAGGCGGAAGATACGCAGTATTTT.

There are a few counts of this clonotype. J is TRBJ2-3 and V is TRBV5-1; maybe TRBD2 (6 bases). Germline V gene lookup returns CDR1 SGHRS and CDR2 YFSETQ. This CDR3 contains 15 residues. V dropped 3 bases and J dropped 4 bases, with 15 bases sitting between them. The CDR3 bases are TGCGCCAGCAGCTCCTTCCGGGAGAGGGCAGATACGCAGTATTTT. Residues: CASSSFRERADTQYF.

The chain recombines TRBV12-3 or TRBV12-4 with TRBJ2-7, with a possible D match to TRBD2 (6 bases). CDR3 length: 13 amino acids. Trimming stripped 6 bases from V and 3 bases from J, with 12 bases between. CDR3 sequence reads: CASRYTGDYEQYF. CDR3 bases: TGTGCCAGCAGGTACACGGGAGACTACGAGCAGTACTTC.

The V gene is TRBV30, the J gene TRBJ2-5, with TRBD2 as a possible D gene (6 bases). The end of the DNA aligns better with TRBJ2-7, so the J call may be wrong. The CDR3 extends over 13 amino acids. Germline V gene lookup returns CDR1 GTSNPN and CDR2 SVGIG (reference sequence). CDR3 DNA: TGTGCCGGGGGAGGACGGTTTCGTAGCGAGCAGTACTTC. Residues: CAGGGRFRSEQYF.

The V call is TRBV6-5, the J call TRBJ2-5; D uncertain. The last part of the DNA fits TRBJ2-7 better; the J call may be wrong. There are 14 residues in the CDR3. Germline V gene lookup returns CDR1 MNHEY and CDR2 SVGAGI. DNA for the CDR3: TGTGCCAGCAGTTACTCGCACGGGTACTACGAGCAGTACTTC. It yields the protein CASSYSHGYYEQYF.

The chain links TRBV20-1 to TRBJ2-3; perhaps TRBD2 as D (6 bases). Germline V gene lookup returns CDR1 DFQATT and CDR2 SNEGSKA (reference sequence). The CDR3 has 13 amino acids. With 7 bases removed from V and 3 bases from J, the gap between germline ends came to 14 bases. The CDR3 spells CSDRDFLTDTQYF. The CDR3 coding sequence is TGCAGTGACCGGGACTTTTTAACAGATACGCAGTATTTT.

The genes are TRBV2 and TRBJ2-1, with 7 bases aligning to TRBD1. CDR3 size: 15 residues. Trimming removed 4 bases from V and 2 bases from J; junction bases left unmatched: 5. Per the germline V gene, CDR1 is SNHLY and CDR2 is FYNNEI. The CDR3 protein is CASSAERGPYNEQFF. The CDR3 DNA reads as TGTGCCAGCAGTGCCGAGAGGGGGCCCTACAATGAGCAGTTCTTC.

CDR3 DNA: TGCGCCAGCAGCCAAGATATGGCCGGGGGAGAGACCCAGTACTTC. It codes for CASSQDMAGGETQYF. The gene calls are TRBV4-1 and TRBJ2-5; a weak D match, TRBD2 (6 bases). CDR3 size: 15 residues. Per the germline V gene, CDR1 is MGHRA and CDR2 is YSYEKL. Trimming took 0 bases from V and 4 from J, leaving 12 bases between them.